These 5 T cell receptor beta chains came from one sample sequenced in a study of shared clonotypes between healthy human individuals. Generated by immunoSEQ multiplex PCR, the TCRdb table keeps only in-frame clones and is missing some. The table records under 1,900,000 clones, roughly 98.5% of them present only once. The sample was naive CD4+ T cells sorted from blood. The subset was: CD45RA+ positively selected. The source of these receptors is a man aged 30 to 39 in good health.

On this clone: At the DNA level, this CDR3 is encoded by other sequences in the same sample as well. The gene calls are TRBV6-5 and TRBJ2-3; possibly TRBD1 or TRBD2 for D (6 bases each). This CDR3 spans 16 amino acids. V was cut by 0 bases and J by 2 bases, with 12 bases left in between. CDR1 is MNHEY, CDR2 SVGAGI, per germline. CDR3 sequence reads: CASSYSSGANTDTQYF. The CDR3 bases are TGTGCCAGCAGTTACTCTTCGGGGGCCAACACAGATACGCAGTATTTT.

The chain joins TRBV12-5 to TRBJ2-3; TRBD1 matches at 10 bases. The CDR3 consists of 14 residues. The V gene end was trimmed by 4 bases and the J gene end by 3 bases; junction bases not matched to a gene: 1. The V gene's germline CDR1 is LGHNT and CDR2 FRNRAP. CDR3 region: CASGSGQGTDTQYF. CDR3 in DNA: TGTGCTAGTGGTTCGGGACAGGGGACAGATACGCAGTATTTT.

The chain links TRBV28 to TRBJ2-7, with unresolved D. This CDR3 is 14 amino acids long. Germline CDR1 MDHEN, CDR2 SYDVKM. Trimming took off 3 bases at V and 1 base at J, with 10 bases between the two ends. CDR3 DNA: TGTGCCAGCAGTTTCCTAGACGGTTCCTACGAGCAGTACTTC. Amino acid sequence: CASSFLDGSYEQYF.

The chain has TRBV4-3 and TRBJ2-1; 7 bases align to TRBD2. The CDR3 consists of 17 residues. The germline V gene has CDR1 LGHNA and CDR2 YSLEER. V dropped 0 bases and J dropped 4; count of bases not matched to a gene: 9. This CDR3 reads CASSQDLGGFLYNEQFF. DNA for the CDR3: TGCGCCAGCAGCCAAGATCTGGGGGGGTTCCTATACAATGAGCAGTTCTTC.

Here the CDR3 reads CAWLAASYEQYF. CDR3 DNA: TGTGCCTGGCTAGCGGCCTCTTACGAGCAGTACTTC. This rearrangement joins TRBV30 to TRBJ2-7, with 7 bases that match TRBD2. The germline V gene has CDR1 GTSNPN and CDR2 SVGIG (reference sequence). The CDR3 is made up of 12 amino acids. The junction had 5 bases not matched to a gene; V was cut back by 5 bases and J by 4 bases.